The text below deals with one T cell receptor (beta chain). The CDR3 totals 16 residues. Germline V gives CDR1 SEHNR, CDR2 FQNEAQ (reference sequence). V dropped 5 bases and J dropped 0 bases, with 14 bases sitting between them. Random hexamers served to reverse transcribe roughly 0.45 to 1 ug RNA. One entry per CDR3 protein results from TCRdb running MiXCR on the immunoSEQ multiplex PCR reads. The table lists about 290,000 distinct CDR3 sequences, around 89% of them singletons, with more than 0.15% in the top ten. The sample originates from a study of CD8 T cells in Susac syndrome. The TCR comes from a human donor with multiple sclerosis. The rearrangement links TRBV7-9 to TRBJ2-1, with D unresolved. The sequencing sample was made of CD8+ T cells from PBMCs. The CDR3 nucleotides are TGTGCCAGCAGCCCCCCTACCGTTAGCTCCTACAATGAGCAGTTCTTC. Its translation is CASSPPTVSSYNEQFF. Full variable domain (missing parts from reference TRBV7-9 and TRBJ2-1): DTGVSQNPRHKITKRGQNVTFRCDPISEHNRLYWYRQTLGQGPEFLTYFQNEAQLEKSRLLSDRFSAERPKGSFSTLEIQRTEQGDSAMYLCASSPPTVSSYNEQFFGPGTRLTVL.